Each of the 29 T cell receptor beta chains below was sequenced from the same sample in a study of cytomegalovirus exposure and HLA in healthy donors. This PCR relied on a set of 60 Vbeta primers and 13 Jbeta primers. Profiled with immunoSEQ multiplex PCR; TCRdb holds only in-frame clones, not every one. The sample has more than 85,000 clones; roughly 80% are singletons. Specimen: PBMCs. The receptor source for this set is a boy aged 10-17 years in good health and CMV-seronegative.

The V call is TRBV7-2, the J call TRBJ2-4; the D gene is possibly TRBD2 (5 bases). CDR1 is SGHTA and CDR2 is FQGNSA in the germline V gene. This CDR3 region has 15 residues. The V gene lost 1 base and the J gene lost 6 bases, with 13 bases spanning the gap. CDR3 nucleotides: TGTGCCAGCAGCTTAGAAGGGAGCGAGGGAAACATTCAGTACTTC. This gives the protein CASSLEGSEGNIQYF.

Here the CDR3 reads CATGQPYEQYF. Here the CDR3 DNA reads TGTGCCACCGGACAGCCCTACGAGCAGTACTTC. This rearrangement joins TRBV28 to TRBJ2-7; weak D call: TRBD1 (6 bases). Germline V gene lookup returns CDR1 MDHEN and CDR2 SYDVKM. This CDR3 has 11 residues. V was cut by 10 bases and J by 2 bases, with 9 bases left in between.

This sequence joins TRBV2 and TRBJ2-3, with D maybe TRBD1 (5 bases). Trimming left V 3 bases short and J 11 bases short, with 9 bases between. Germline CDR1 reads SNHLY; CDR2 reads FYNNEI. The CDR3 sequence is 11 residues long. DNA for the CDR3: TGTGCCAGCAGTGATTTTCAGGGGCAGTATTTT. Its translation is CASSDFQGQYF.

The genes are TRBV27 and TRBJ1-1; D not certain. V lost 8 bases, J lost 4 bases, and 14 bases lay in between. The CDR3 length is 13 residues. Germline lookup yields CDR1 MNHEY and CDR2 SMNVEV (reference sequence). The CDR3 loop is CASGEGSGTEAFF. The CDR3 DNA sequence: TGTGCCAGCGGGGAGGGCTCGGGCACTGAAGCTTTCTTT.

The chain joins TRBV28 to TRBJ2-2, with 12 bases lining up with TRBD2. V gave up 1 base and J gave up 1 base; unmatched junction bases: 1. The CDR3 sequence is 17 residues long. CDR1 and CDR2 from the germline V gene are MDHEN and SYDVKM. The CDR3 DNA reads TGTGCCAGCAGTTTATTACTAGCGGGGGGGAACACCGGGGAGCTGTTTTTT. Translated: CASSLLLAGGNTGELFF.

The V call is TRBV4-3, the J call TRBJ2-3; tentatively, D is TRBD2 (5 bases). This CDR3 is 17 amino acids long. CDR1 LGHNA and CDR2 YSLEER come from the germline V gene. V lost 0 bases to trimming and J lost 0 bases, with 13 bases between them. CDR3 nucleotides: TGCGCCAGCAGCCAAGATAGAGGGAATCCTAGCACAGATACGCAGTATTTT. As protein: CASSQDRGNPSTDTQYF.

The chain links TRBV7-9 to TRBJ2-2; 7 bases map to TRBD2. The CDR3 has 18 amino acids. The V and J ends lost 5 bases and 0 bases, in that order; junction bases with no gene match: 12. Germline CDR1 reads SEHNR; CDR2 reads FQNEAQ (reference sequence). CDR3 coding DNA: TGTGCCAGCAGCCTCCGGGGGTCCGGGGGGACGAACACCGGGGAGCTGTTTTTT. Translating gives CASSLRGSGGTNTGELFF.

The rearrangement uses TRBV30 and TRBJ1-1, with TRBD1 matching over 10 bases. With V trimmed by 3 bases and J by 4 bases, 5 bases remained unmatched. The germline V gene encodes CDR1 GTSNPN and CDR2 SVGIG (reference sequence). The CDR3 totals 14 residues. CDR3 residues: CAWRTWDRGTEAFF. The CDR3, as DNA: TGTGCCTGGAGGACCTGGGACAGGGGCACTGAAGCTTTCTTT. Filled out from reference TRBV30 and TRBJ1-1, the complete variable domain reads SQTIHQWPATLVQPVGSPLSLECTVEGTSNPNLYWYRQAAGRGLQLLFYSVGIGQISSEVPQNLSASRPQDRQFILSSKKLLLSDSGFYLCAWRTWDRGTEAFFGQGTRLTVV.

This sequence joins TRBV9 and TRBJ1-5; 7 nucleotides line up with TRBD1. The germline V gene encodes CDR1 SGDLS and CDR2 YYNGEE. V shed 5 bases, J shed 3 bases, and the junction held 5 bases outside the gene matches. This CDR3 has 14 amino acids. The DNA for the CDR3 is TGTGCCAGCAGTCGGACAGGTTACAATCAGCCCCAGCATTTT. It is translated as CASSRTGYNQPQHF. Full variable domain (rest looked up from reference TRBV9 and TRBJ1-5): DSGVTQTPKHLITATGQRVTLRCSPRSGDLSVYWYQQSLDQGLQFLIQYYNGEERAKGNILERFSAQQFPDLHSELNLSSLELGDSALYFCASSRTGYNQPQHFGDGTRLSIL.

This sequence joins TRBV7-2 and TRBJ1-3, with D uncertain. CDR3 size: 14 residues. Germline CDR1 SGHTA, CDR2 FQGNSA. Trimming stripped 5 bases from V and 0 bases from J, with 8 bases between. The CDR3, as DNA: TGTGCCAGCAGCCCTACAGACTCTGGAAACACCATATATTTT. It is translated as CASSPTDSGNTIYF.

This chain connects TRBV4-1 to TRBJ2-7; 9 bases line up with TRBD2. The germline gives CDR1 MGHRA, CDR2 YSYEKL. V gave up 0 bases and J gave up 3 bases; unmatched junction bases: 9. There are 17 residues in the CDR3. The CDR3, as DNA: TGCGCCAGCAGCCAAGAAGGTGGGGCGGGAGGGTTCTACGAGCAGTACTTC. It codes for CASSQEGGAGGFYEQYF.

CDR3 sequence: CASSQSGVPLDTIYF. CDR3 in DNA: TGTGCCAGCAGCCAAAGCGGGGTTCCTCTGGACACCATATATTTT. The V and J genes are TRBV9 and TRBJ1-3; D unclear. Trimming left V 4 bases short and J 8 bases short, with 19 bases between. CDR1 SGDLS and CDR2 YYNGEE come from the germline V gene. The CDR3 has 15 residues. Complete variable domain (other parts from reference TRBV9 and TRBJ1-3): DSGVTQTPKHLITATGQRVTLRCSPRSGDLSVYWYQQSLDQGLQFLIQYYNGEERAKGNILERFSAQQFPDLHSELNLSSLELGDSALYFCASSQSGVPLDTIYFGEGSWLTVV.

The chain couples TRBV28 to TRBJ2-4; D may be TRBD2 (6 bases). Germline V CDR1 and CDR2: MDHEN, SYDVKM. CDR3 length: 11 amino acids. V was shortened by 8 bases and J by 16 bases, with 18 bases between the two germline ends. Here the CDR3 reads CASSQERERYF. CDR3 DNA sequence: TGTGCCAGCTCGCAAGAACGGGAGAGATACTTC. The full variable domain, in which reference TRBV28 and TRBJ2-4 provide the parts outside the CDR3, is DVKVTQSSRYLVKRTGEKVFLECVQDMDHENMFWYRQDPGLGLRLIYFSYDVKMKEKGDIPEGYSVSREKKERFSLILESASTNQTSMYLCASSQERERYFGAGTRLSVL.

V is TRBV6-5 and J is TRBJ2-5; maybe TRBD2 (5 bases). Trimming removed 2 bases from V and 2 bases from J, with 6 bases in between. CDR1 is MNHEY and CDR2 is SVGAGI in the germline V gene. There are 13 residues in the CDR3. CDR3 nucleotide sequence: TGTGCCAGCAGTTACCCGGGACAAGAGACCCAGTACTTC. This gives the protein CASSYPGQETQYF.

The chain carries TRBV4-1 and TRBJ1-1; no clear D gene. CDR3 length equals 12 residues. In germline, CDR1 is MGHRA, CDR2 YSYEKL. The ends were cut back, 1 base at V and 9 bases at J, with 9 bases in the middle. CDR3 DNA: TGCGCCAGCAGCCAAGCCGGGTACCAAGCTTTCTTT. This sequence encodes CASSQAGYQAFF.

The rearrangement joins TRBV6-1 to TRBJ1-1; 10 bases fit TRBD1. V was pared by 4 bases and J by 7 bases, with 12 bases of the junction left unmatched. Germline V CDR1 and CDR2: MNHNS, SASEGT. This CDR3 spans 16 amino acids. The CDR3 spells CASSGQGAVILNEAFF. In nucleotides, the CDR3 is TGTGCCAGCAGTGGACAGGGGGCTGTGATTTTGAATGAAGCTTTCTTT.

This clone was picked up a small number of times. The chain carries TRBV7-3 and TRBJ1-2; possibly TRBD1 for D (5 bases). This CDR3 spans 13 amino acids. V lost 0 bases and J 8 bases, leaving 10 bases between the germline ends. Germline lookup yields CDR1 SGHTA and CDR2 FQGTGA. In nucleotides, the CDR3 is TGTGCCAGCAGCTTAACGGGAGGGGACGGCTACACCTTC. As protein: CASSLTGGDGYTF.

This chain joins TRBV29-1 and TRBJ2-3; no definite D call. Between the trimmed V and J ends, which lost 6 bases and 2 bases, there was a span of 21 bases. Germline loops: CDR1 SQVTM, CDR2 ANQGSEA. The CDR3 contains 16 residues. The CDR3 is CSVPNGRESSTDTQYF. The CDR3 nucleotides read TGCAGCGTACCCAACGGTCGCGAAAGCTCCACAGATACGCAGTATTTT.

This chain connects TRBV2 to TRBJ2-5; 11 nucleotides agree with TRBD2. The germline V gene has CDR1 SNHLY and CDR2 FYNNEI. The trim removed 6 bases at V and 3 bases at J, leaving 0 bases unmatched. The CDR3 covers 13 residues. The CDR3 DNA reads TGTGCCAGCAGGACTAGCGGGAAAGAGACCCAGTACTTC. Encoded protein: CASRTSGKETQYF.

This chain uses TRBV7-2 with TRBJ2-7; 7 positions match TRBD1. This CDR3 contains 14 residues. The J segment lost 2 bases and the V segment lost 2 bases, leaving 3 bases of the junction unmatched. The germline V gene has CDR1 SGHTA and CDR2 FQGNSA. The CDR3 DNA follows: TGTGCCAGCAGCTTAAGGACAGGCCCCTACGAGCAGTACTTC. As protein: CASSLRTGPYEQYF.

This clone was recorded only once. The V call is TRBV6-1, the J call TRBJ2-3, with 14 bases identical to TRBD2. Per the germline V gene, CDR1 is MNHNS and CDR2 is SASEGT. This CDR3 contains 15 residues. The J segment lost 4 bases and the V segment lost 7 bases, leaving 4 bases of the junction unmatched. DNA for the CDR3: TGTGCCAGCAAGGGACTAGCGGGAGAACCAGATACGCAGTATTTT. This translates into CASKGLAGEPDTQYF.

The chain uses TRBV28 and TRBJ2-3; the D gene is possibly TRBD2 (6 bases). The ends were cut back, 6 bases at V and 2 bases at J, with 9 bases in the middle. The CDR3 has 13 amino acids. Germline V gene data show CDR1 as MDHEN and CDR2 as SYDVKM. CDR3 coding DNA: TGTGCCAGCAGGCGGGGAGTCACAGATACGCAGTATTTT. Protein sequence: CASRRGVTDTQYF.

This chain connects TRBV4-3 to TRBJ1-4, with D maybe TRBD1 (5 bases). CDR3 length: 15 residues. The ends were cut back, 0 bases at V and 8 bases at J, with 13 bases in the middle. Germline values: CDR1 LGHNA, CDR2 YSLEER. The CDR3: CASSQDAGMGEKLFF. DNA of the CDR3: TGCGCCAGCAGCCAAGACGCAGGGATGGGGGAAAAACTGTTTTTT.

This chain joins TRBV11-2 and TRBJ1-1; D remains ambiguous. V was cut by 1 base and J by 5 bases, with 14 bases left in between. The CDR3 has 15 amino acids. Germline V lookup: CDR1 SGHAT, CDR2 FQNNGV. In DNA form, the CDR3 reads TGTGCCAGCAGCTTAGTTCTACCCAGAGGGACTGAAGCTTTCTTT. This encodes CASSLVLPRGTEAFF.

This clone was counted between two and nine times. This rearrangement joins TRBV29-1 to TRBJ2-1, with TRBD2 identical over 12 bases. The V segment lost 2 bases and the J segment 10 bases; nucleotides outside the gene matches: 9. Per germline, CDR1 SQVTM and CDR2 ANQGSEA. The CDR3 spans 15 residues. The CDR3 DNA is TGCAGCGTTGAAAAGACTAGCGGGGGAGGAAAGGAGCAGTTCTTC. As protein: CSVEKTSGGGKEQFF.

The rearrangement uses TRBV4-3 and TRBJ1-2; D not resolved. Trimming stripped 0 bases from V and 2 bases from J, with 13 bases between. Germline assignment: CDR1 LGHNA and CDR2 YSLEER. The CDR3 sequence is 16 residues long. CDR3 region: CASSQDYGRPNYGYTF. The CDR3, as DNA: TGCGCCAGCAGCCAAGATTATGGGAGACCGAACTATGGCTACACCTTC.

This clone has just a few counts. The V call is TRBV28, the J call TRBJ2-3; 7 bases line up with TRBD2. Germline CDR1 MDHEN, CDR2 SYDVKM. Germline trimming cut 2 bases from V and 4 bases from J; bases unmatched to any gene: 6. CDR3 length: 15 amino acids. The CDR3 loop is CASSLGAGVADTQYF. The CDR3 DNA sequence: TGTGCCAGCAGTTTAGGGGCGGGAGTCGCAGATACGCAGTATTTT.

The rearrangement joins TRBV30 to TRBJ2-1; 9 positions match TRBD2. The length of the CDR3 is 14 residues. Per germline, CDR1 GTSNPN and CDR2 SVGIG (reference sequence). J was trimmed by 9 bases and V by 3 bases; bases with no gene match: 9. The CDR3 sequence: CAWRVAGVGGEQFF. The CDR3 DNA follows: TGTGCCTGGAGGGTAGCGGGAGTTGGTGGTGAGCAGTTCTTC.

The chain has TRBV7-2 and TRBJ1-5; D remains unclear. The CDR3 runs to 13 residues. CDR1 and CDR2 from the germline V gene are SGHTA and FQGNSA. V lost 5 bases to trimming and J lost 0 bases, with 5 bases between them. DNA for the CDR3: TGTGCCAGCAGCACATATAGCAATCAGCCCCAGCATTTT. This codes for CASSTYSNQPQHF.